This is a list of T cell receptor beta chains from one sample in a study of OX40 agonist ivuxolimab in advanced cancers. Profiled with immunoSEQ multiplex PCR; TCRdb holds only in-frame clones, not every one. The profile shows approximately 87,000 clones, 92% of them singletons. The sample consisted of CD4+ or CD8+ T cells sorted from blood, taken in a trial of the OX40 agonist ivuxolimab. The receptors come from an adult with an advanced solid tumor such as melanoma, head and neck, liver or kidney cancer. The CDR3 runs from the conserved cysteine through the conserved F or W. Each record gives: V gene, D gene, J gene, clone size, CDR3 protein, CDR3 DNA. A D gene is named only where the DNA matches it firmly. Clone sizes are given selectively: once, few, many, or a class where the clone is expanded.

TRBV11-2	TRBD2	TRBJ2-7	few	CASSGGTGRDEQYF	TGTGCCAGCAGCGGGGGGACTGGGAGGGACGAGCAGTACTTC
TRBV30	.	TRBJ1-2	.	CASRDHYGYTF	TGTGCTTCTAGGGACCACTATGGCTACACCTTC
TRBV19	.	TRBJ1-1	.	CASSPGGIMNTEAFF	TGTGCCAGTAGTCCCGGGGGGATCATGAACACTGAAGCTTTCTTT
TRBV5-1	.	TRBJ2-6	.	CASRAGTGANVLTF	TGCGCCAGCAGGGCAGGTACTGGGGCCAACGTCCTGACTTTC
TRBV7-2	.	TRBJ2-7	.	CASSPRSSYEQYF	TGTGCCAGCAGCCCGCGAAGCTCCTACGAGCAGTACTTC
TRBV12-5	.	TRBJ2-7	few	CASGNAYEQYF	TGTGCTAGTGGTAACGCCTACGAGCAGTACTTC
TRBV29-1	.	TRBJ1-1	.	CSVVAENTEAFF	TGCAGCGTTGTGGCGGAGAACACTGAAGCTTTCTTT
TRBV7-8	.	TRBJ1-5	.	CASSLSERGYSNQPQHF	TGTGCCAGCAGCTTAAGTGAGAGGGGGTATAGCAATCAGCCCCAGCATTTT
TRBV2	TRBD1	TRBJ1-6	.	CASTDRGLNSPLHF	TGTGCCAGCACCGACAGGGGGTTGAATTCACCCCTCCACTTT
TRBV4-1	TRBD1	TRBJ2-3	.	CASSLRADRGPFSTDTQYF	TGCGCCAGCAGCCTAAGAGCGGACAGGGGGCCCTTCAGCACAGATACGCAGTATTTT
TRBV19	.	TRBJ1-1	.	CATQGHRNTEAFF	TGTGCCACCCAGGGTCACCGGAACACTGAAGCTTTCTTT
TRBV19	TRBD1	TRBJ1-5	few	CASISEGQGGRPQHF	TGTGCCAGTATCTCGGAGGGACAGGGGGGCAGGCCCCAGCATTTT
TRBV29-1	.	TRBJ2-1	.	CSAEGGTVNEQFF	TGCAGCGCCGAAGGGGGGACTGTCAATGAGCAGTTCTTC
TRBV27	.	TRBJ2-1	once	CASSLGWPNEQFF	TGTGCCAGCAGTTTAGGCTGGCCCAATGAGCAGTTCTTC
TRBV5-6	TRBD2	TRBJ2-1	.	CASCRLALDDEQFF	TGTGCCAGCTGCAGACTAGCGCTAGACGATGAGCAGTTCTTC
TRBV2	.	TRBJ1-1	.	CASSEPQGVTEAFF	TGTGCCAGCAGTGAACCACAGGGAGTCACTGAAGCTTTCTTT
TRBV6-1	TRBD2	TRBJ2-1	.	CASSEPVAGDYNEQFF	TGTGCCAGCAGTGAACCAGTAGCGGGGGACTACAATGAGCAGTTCTTC
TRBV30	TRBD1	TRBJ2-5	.	CAWMTGQGTQYF	TGTGCCTGGATGACAGGGCAGGGGACCCAGTACTTC
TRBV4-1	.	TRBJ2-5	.	CASTPKTGIGQETQYF	TGCGCCAGCACCCCCAAGACAGGAATTGGGCAAGAGACCCAGTACTTC
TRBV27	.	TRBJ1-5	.	CASSLFSDQPQHF	TGTGCCAGCAGTTTATTTTCCGATCAGCCCCAGCATTTT
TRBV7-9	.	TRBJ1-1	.	CASSRTSEAFF	TGTGCCAGCAGCAGGACTAGTGAGGCTTTCTTT
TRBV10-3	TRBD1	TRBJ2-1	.	CAISGQGSYNEQFF	TGTGCCATCAGTGGACAGGGCTCCTACAATGAGCAGTTCTTC
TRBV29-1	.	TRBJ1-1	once	CSVVGPMNTEAFF	TGCAGCGTTGTCGGACCCATGAACACTGAAGCTTTCTTT
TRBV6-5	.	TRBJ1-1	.	CASRDGPNTEAFF	TGTGCCAGCAGAGACGGACCGAACACTGAAGCTTTCTTT
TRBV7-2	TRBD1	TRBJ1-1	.	CASSMTGQGITEAFF	TGTGCCAGCAGCATGACGGGACAGGGGATAACTGAAGCTTTCTTT
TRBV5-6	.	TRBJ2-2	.	CASSNLEAYTGELFF	TGTGCCAGCAGTAATTTAGAGGCGTACACCGGGGAGCTGTTTTTT
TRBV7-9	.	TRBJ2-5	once	CASSLTVLETQYF	TGTGCCAGCAGCTTGACAGTACTGGAGACCCAGTACTTC
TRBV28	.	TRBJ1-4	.	CASSLRVGGGEKLFF	TGTGCCAGCAGTTTAAGGGTAGGGGGGGGTGAAAAACTGTTTTTT
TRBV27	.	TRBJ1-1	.	CASSLRQDGTEAFF	TGTGCCAGCAGTTTACGCCAGGACGGCACTGAAGCTTTCTTT
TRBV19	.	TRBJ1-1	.	CASSITGRAFF	TGTGCCAGTAGTATCACAGGGCGAGCTTTCTTT
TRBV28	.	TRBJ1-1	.	CASSLLEKLGNTEAFF	TGTGCCAGCAGCCTTTTGGAGAAACTGGGGAACACTGAAGCTTTCTTT
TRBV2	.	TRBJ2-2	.	CASSVLQGYTGELFF	TGTGCCAGCAGTGTCTTACAGGGCTACACCGGGGAGCTGTTTTTT
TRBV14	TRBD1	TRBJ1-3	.	CASKQGRGAGNTIYF	TGTGCCAGTAAACAGGGGCGAGGGGCTGGAAACACCATATATTTT
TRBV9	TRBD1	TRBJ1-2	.	CASSVADRAEDGYTF	TGTGCCAGCAGCGTAGCCGACAGGGCGGAGGATGGCTACACCTTC
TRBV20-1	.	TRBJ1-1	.	CSGDPEAFF	TGCAGTGGTGACCCTGAAGCTTTCTTT
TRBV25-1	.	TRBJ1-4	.	CASSVGAEKLFF	TGTGCCAGCAGTGTAGGGGCTGAAAAACTGTTTTTT
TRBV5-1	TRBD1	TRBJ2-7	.	CASSFQGAEDSYEQYF	TGCGCCAGCAGCTTCCAGGGGGCGGAAGATTCCTACGAGCAGTACTTC
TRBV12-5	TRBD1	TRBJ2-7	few	CASGRAGTGSYEQYF	TGTGCTAGTGGTCGGGCTGGGACAGGGTCCTACGAGCAGTACTTC
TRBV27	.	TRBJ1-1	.	CASSLGGPGTEAFF	TGTGCCAGCAGTTTGGGAGGGCCAGGCACTGAAGCTTTCTTT
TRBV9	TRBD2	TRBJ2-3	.	CASSVELAGLTDTQYF	TGTGCCAGCAGCGTAGAACTAGCGGGTTTAACAGATACGCAGTATTTT
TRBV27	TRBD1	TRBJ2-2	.	CASSLPPRTGGGGELFF	TGTGCCAGCAGTTTACCCCCCAGGACAGGGGGGGGCGGGGAGCTGTTTTTT
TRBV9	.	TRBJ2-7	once	CASSGSSYEQYF	TGTGCCAGCAGCGGTAGCTCCTACGAGCAGTACTTC
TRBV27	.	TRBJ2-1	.	CASSLDYNEQFF	TGTGCCAGCAGTTTAGATTACAATGAGCAGTTCTTC
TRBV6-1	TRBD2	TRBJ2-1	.	CASSDGGRAYNEQFF	TGTGCCAGCAGTGACGGCGGGAGGGCCTACAATGAGCAGTTCTTC
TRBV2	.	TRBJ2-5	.	CASSAIGAGETQYF	TGTGCCAGCAGCGCAATTGGGGCTGGGGAGACCCAGTACTTC
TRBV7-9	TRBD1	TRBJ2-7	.	CASSLAVAGGSYEQYF	TGTGCCAGCAGCTTAGCGGTGGCAGGGGGTTCCTACGAGCAGTACTTC
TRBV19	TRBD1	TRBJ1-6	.	CASSPYTGGSYNSPLHF	TGTGCCAGTAGTCCGTATACAGGGGGCTCCTATAATTCACCCCTCCACTTT
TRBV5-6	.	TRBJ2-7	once	CASSGGDSLYEQYF	TGTGCCAGCAGCGGAGGGGACAGCTTGTACGAGCAGTACTTC
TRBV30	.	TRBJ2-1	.	CAWRGWEVLGNEQFF	TGTGCCTGGAGGGGGTGGGAAGTTCTTGGCAATGAGCAGTTCTTC
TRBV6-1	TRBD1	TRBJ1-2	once	CASSDGEGAGYGYTF	TGTGCCAGCAGTGATGGGGAGGGGGCGGGTTATGGCTACACCTTC
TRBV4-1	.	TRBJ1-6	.	CASSQDIGGVSPLHF	TGCGCCAGCAGCCAAGACATCGGGGGGGTGTCACCCCTCCACTTT